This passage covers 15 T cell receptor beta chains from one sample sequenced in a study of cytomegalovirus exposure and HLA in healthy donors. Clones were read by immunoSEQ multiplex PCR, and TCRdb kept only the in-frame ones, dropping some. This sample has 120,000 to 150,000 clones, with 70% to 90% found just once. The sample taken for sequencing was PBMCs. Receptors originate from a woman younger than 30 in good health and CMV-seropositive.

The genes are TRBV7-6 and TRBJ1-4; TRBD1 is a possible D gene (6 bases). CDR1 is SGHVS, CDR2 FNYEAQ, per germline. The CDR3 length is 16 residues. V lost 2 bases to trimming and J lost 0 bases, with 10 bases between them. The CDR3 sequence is CASSLSEGATNEKLFF. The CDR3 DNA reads TGTGCCAGCAGCTTATCCGAGGGGGCAACTAATGAAAAACTGTTTTTT.

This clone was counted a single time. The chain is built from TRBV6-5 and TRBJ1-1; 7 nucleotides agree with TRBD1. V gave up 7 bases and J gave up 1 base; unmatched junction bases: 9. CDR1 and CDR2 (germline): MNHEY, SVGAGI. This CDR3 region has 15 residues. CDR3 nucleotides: TGTGCCAGCATGTCAGGGGGATTCGGGAACACTGAAGCTTTCTTT. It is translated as CASMSGGFGNTEAFF.

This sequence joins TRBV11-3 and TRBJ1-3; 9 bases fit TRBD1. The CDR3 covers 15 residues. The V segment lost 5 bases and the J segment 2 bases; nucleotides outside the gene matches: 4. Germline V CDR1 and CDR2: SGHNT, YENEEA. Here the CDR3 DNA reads TGTGCCAGCAGCACCGGGACAGGGACTGGAAACACCATATATTTT. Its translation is CASSTGTGTGNTIYF.

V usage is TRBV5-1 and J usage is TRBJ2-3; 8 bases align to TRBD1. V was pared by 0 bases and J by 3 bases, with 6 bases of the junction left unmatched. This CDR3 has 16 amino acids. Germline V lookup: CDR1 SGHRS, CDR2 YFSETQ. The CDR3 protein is CASSLAPTGGTDTQYF. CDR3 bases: TGCGCCAGCAGCTTGGCCCCTACAGGGGGAACAGATACGCAGTATTTT.

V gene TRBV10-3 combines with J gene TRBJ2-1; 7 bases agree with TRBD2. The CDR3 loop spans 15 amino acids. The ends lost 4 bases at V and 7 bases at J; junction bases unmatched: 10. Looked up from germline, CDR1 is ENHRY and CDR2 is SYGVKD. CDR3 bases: TGTGCCATCAGTGGTAAGGGGAGGGCCACTAATGAGCAGTTCTTC. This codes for CAISGKGRATNEQFF.

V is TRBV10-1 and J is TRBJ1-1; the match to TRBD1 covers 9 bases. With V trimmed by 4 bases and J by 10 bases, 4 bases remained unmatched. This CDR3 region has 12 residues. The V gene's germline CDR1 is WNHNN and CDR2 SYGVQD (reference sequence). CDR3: CASSGTGERAFF. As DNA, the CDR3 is TGCGCCAGCAGTGGGACAGGGGAGAGAGCTTTCTTT.

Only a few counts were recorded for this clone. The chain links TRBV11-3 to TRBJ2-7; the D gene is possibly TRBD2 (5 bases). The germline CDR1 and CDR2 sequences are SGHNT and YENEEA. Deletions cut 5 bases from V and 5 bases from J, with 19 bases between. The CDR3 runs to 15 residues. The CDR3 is CASSDGVGSTHEQYF. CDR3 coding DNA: TGTGCCAGCAGCGACGGGGTAGGTAGCACCCACGAGCAGTACTTC.

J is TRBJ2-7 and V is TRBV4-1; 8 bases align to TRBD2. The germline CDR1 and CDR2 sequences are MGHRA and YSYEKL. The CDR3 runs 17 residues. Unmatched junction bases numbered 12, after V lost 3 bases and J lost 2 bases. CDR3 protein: CASSQTRNSGNPYEQYF. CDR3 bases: TGCGCCAGCAGCCAGACCAGGAATAGCGGGAACCCCTACGAGCAGTACTTC.

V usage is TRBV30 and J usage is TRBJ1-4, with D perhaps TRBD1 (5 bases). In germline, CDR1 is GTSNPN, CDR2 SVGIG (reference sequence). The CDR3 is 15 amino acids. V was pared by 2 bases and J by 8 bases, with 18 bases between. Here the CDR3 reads CAWSTPPGGAEKLFF. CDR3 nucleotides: TGTGCCTGGAGTACCCCCCCCGGCGGGGCGGAAAAACTGTTTTTT.

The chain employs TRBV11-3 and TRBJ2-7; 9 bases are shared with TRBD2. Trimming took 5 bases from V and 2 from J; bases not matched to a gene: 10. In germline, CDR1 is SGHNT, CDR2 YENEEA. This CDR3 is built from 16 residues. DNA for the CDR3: TGTGCCAGCAGCCCCCCTTGGGCGGGAGGGCCCTACGAGCAGTACTTC. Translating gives CASSPPWAGGPYEQYF.

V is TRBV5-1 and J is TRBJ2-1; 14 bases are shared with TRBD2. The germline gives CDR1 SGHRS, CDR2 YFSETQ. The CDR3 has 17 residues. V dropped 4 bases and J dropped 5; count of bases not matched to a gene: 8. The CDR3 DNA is TGCGCCAGCAGCGGCTGGACTAGCGGGAGGCGGGACAATGAGCAGTTCTTC. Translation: CASSGWTSGRRDNEQFF.

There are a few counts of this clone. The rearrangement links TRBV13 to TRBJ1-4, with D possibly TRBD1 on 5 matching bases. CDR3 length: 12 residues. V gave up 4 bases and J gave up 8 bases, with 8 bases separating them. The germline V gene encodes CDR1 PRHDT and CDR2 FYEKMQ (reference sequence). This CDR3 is CASSSTEEKLFF. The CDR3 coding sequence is TGTGCCAGCAGCTCGACAGAAGAAAAACTGTTTTTT.

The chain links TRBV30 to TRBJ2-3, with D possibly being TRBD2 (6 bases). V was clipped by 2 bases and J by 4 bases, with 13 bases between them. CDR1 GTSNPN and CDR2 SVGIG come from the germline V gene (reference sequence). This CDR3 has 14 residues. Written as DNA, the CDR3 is TGTGCCTGGAGTTGGGTAGCGGAGGCAGATACGCAGTATTTT. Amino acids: CAWSWVAEADTQYF.

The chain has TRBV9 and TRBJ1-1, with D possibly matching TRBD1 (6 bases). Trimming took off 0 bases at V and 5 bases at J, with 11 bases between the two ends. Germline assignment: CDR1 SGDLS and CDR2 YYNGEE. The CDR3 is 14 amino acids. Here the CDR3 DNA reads TGTGCCAGCAGCGTAGAGGGGACACAAACTGAAGCTTTCTTT. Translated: CASSVEGTQTEAFF.

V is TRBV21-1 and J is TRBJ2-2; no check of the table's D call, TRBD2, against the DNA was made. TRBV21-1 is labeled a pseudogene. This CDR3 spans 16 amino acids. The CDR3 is CASIVGLAGNTGELFF. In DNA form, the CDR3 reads TGTGCCAGCATCGTGGGACTAGCGGGGAACACCGGGGAGCTGTTTTTT.